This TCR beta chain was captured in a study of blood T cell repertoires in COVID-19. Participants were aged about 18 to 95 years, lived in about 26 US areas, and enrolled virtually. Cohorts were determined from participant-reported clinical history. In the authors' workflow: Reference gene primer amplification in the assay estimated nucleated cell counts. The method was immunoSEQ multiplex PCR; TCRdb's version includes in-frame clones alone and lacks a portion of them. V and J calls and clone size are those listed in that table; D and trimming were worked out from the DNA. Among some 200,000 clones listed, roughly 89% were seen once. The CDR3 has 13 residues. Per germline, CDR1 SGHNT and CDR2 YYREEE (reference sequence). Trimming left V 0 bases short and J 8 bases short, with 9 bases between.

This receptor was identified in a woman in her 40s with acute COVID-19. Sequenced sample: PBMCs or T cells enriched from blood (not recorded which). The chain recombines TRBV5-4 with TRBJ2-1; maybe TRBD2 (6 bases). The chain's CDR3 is CASSLARGYEQFF. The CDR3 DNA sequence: TGTGCCAGCAGCTTGGCGCGGGGCTATGAGCAGTTCTTC.